Listed below are T cell receptor beta chains from one sample, sequenced in a study of blood T cell repertoires in COVID-19. Generated by immunoSEQ multiplex PCR, the TCRdb table keeps only in-frame clones and is missing some. The sample has around 91,000 clones, approximately 85% seen once. The specimen was peripheral blood. Source of these receptors: a human donor in a cohort sampled during active COVID-19. Each CDR3 is given with its conserved first and last residue. The D gene is left open where the match is weak. Where a row states a size, it is once, few, many or the class of an expanded clone; other rows omit it.

v_gene	abundance	d_gene	j_gene	len	CDR3nt	CDR3aa
TRBV6-5	NA	NA	TRBJ2-2	13	TGTGCCAGCAGTCGGACAAGAACCGGGGAGCTGTTTTTT	CASSRTRTGELFF
TRBV4-1	few	NA	TRBJ2-1	16	TGCGCCAGCAGCCAAGAGGCAGGCAGTACCTACAATGAGCAGTTCTTC	CASSQEAGSTYNEQFF
TRBV3-1/TRBV3-2	few	NA	TRBJ2-3	17	TGTGCCAGCAGCCAAGAATGGGACACGTCGAGCACAGATACGCAGTATTTT	CASSQEWDTSSTDTQYF
TRBV20-1	once	NA	TRBJ2-7	11	TGCACCGGCGCGGCGGGCTACGAGCAGTACTTC	CTGAAGYEQYF
TRBV5-1	NA	NA	TRBJ2-3	14	TGCGCCAGCAGGGGGGGGCGGGCCACAGATACGCAGTATTTT	CASRGGRATDTQYF
TRBV12-3/TRBV12-4	NA	NA	TRBJ2-7	13	TGTGCCAGCAGACTGGACATTTCCTACGAGCAGTACTTC	CASRLDISYEQYF
TRBV28	few	TRBD2	TRBJ2-7	13	TGTGCCAACAGACTAGCGGGGTCCTACGAGCAGTACTTC	CANRLAGSYEQYF
TRBV6-4	NA	NA	TRBJ1-1	14	TGTGCCAGCAGTGTTCAACAGGGAAGCACTGAAGCTTTCTTT	CASSVQQGSTEAFF
TRBV4-2	NA	NA	TRBJ2-5	16	TGTGCCAGCACCCCGGTCGGACGGGACATCCAAGAGACCCAGTACTTC	CASTPVGRDIQETQYF
TRBV11-2	NA	NA	TRBJ2-7	15	TGTGCCAGCAGCCCCCCAGCGGCGGACCCCTACGAGCAGTACTTC	CASSPPAADPYEQYF
TRBV3-1/TRBV3-2	NA	TRBD2	TRBJ2-2	16	TGTGCCAGCAGCCAAGTGGATAGCGGGGCGACCGGGGAGCTGTTTTTT	CASSQVDSGATGELFF
TRBV15	NA	NA	TRBJ2-2	13	TGTGCCACCAGCAGAGACCGCACCGGGGAGCTGTTTTTT	CATSRDRTGELFF
TRBV4-2	NA	TRBD1	TRBJ2-6	19	TGTGCCAGCAGCCCACGAGCTGGACAGGGGGCGCTTGGGGCCAACGTCCTGACTTTC	CASSPRAGQGALGANVLTF
TRBV12-3/TRBV12-4	NA	NA	TRBJ2-7	12	TGTGCCAGCAGTTTTGCCGGCTACGAGCAGTACTTC	CASSFAGYEQYF
TRBV5-6	NA	NA	TRBJ2-5	17	TGTGCCAGCAGCTTGAAAATTCGCGGGGCGCCTGGGGAGACCCAGTACTTC	CASSLKIRGAPGETQYF
TRBV5-4	NA	TRBD2	TRBJ2-7	15	TGTGCCAGCAGCTTGGCCGGGGCGGGAGTGGGCGAGCAGTACTTC	CASSLAGAGVGEQYF
TRBV15	NA	TRBD2	TRBJ2-1	15	TGTGCCACCAGCAGGGCTAGCGGGAGTTGGAATGAGCAGTTCTTC	CATSRASGSWNEQFF
TRBV2	NA	TRBD1	TRBJ1-2	14	TGTGCCAGCACTCCGACGGACAGGGGGCTTGGCTACACCTTC	CASTPTDRGLGYTF